This T cell receptor (beta chain) derives from a study of identical twins. General study points: The analysis was cross-sectional rather than longitudinal within donors.

This clonotype turned up a few times. No antigen is known for it. CDR3 length equals 14 residues. Germline V gene lookup returns CDR1 SEHNR and CDR2 FQNEAQ (reference sequence). Trimming took 1 base from V and 5 from J, leaving 11 bases between them. TCRdb redid the calling of the 5' RACE reads with MiXCR, one entry per CDR3 protein. The table lists approximately 690,000 distinct CDR3 sequences, 5.5% to 6.5% of them singletons, with around 1.9% in the top ten. The sample comprised naive T cells sorted from blood. This chain links TRBV7-9 with TRBJ2-5; perhaps TRBD1 as D (6 bases). This clonotype was sampled from a man aged 18-30 years in good health. The CDR3 sequence is CASSLEQGWETQYF. DNA of the CDR3: TGTGCCAGCAGCTTAGAACAGGGTTGGGAGACCCAGTACTTC. Combining the CDR3 with reference TRBV7-9 and TRBJ2-5 gives the whole variable domain DTGVSQNPRHKITKRGQNVTFRCDPISEHNRLYWYRQTLGQGPEFLTYFQNEAQLEKSRLLSDRFSAERPKGSFSTLEIQRTEQGDSAMYLCASSLEQGWETQYFGPGTRLLVL.